The present TCR beta chain was sequenced within a study of human T cells and chemical hapten exposure (dated by TCRdb to about 2021). Notes on the research overall: Libraries were combined into a pool for sequencing, and differences in TCR yield between samples came mainly from small differences in library volumes within the pool. This study followed changes in the peripheral blood TCR repertoire in vivo during primary and secondary sensitization of alopecia patients to the hapten diphenylcyclopropenone (DPC). From each blood RNA sample, both TCR alpha and TCR beta chains were sequenced.

Libraries were prepared through RACE. Sequencer: NextSeq 500. During library preparation, unique molecular identifiers were attached to individual cDNA molecules so that TCRs could be counted quantitatively and reproducibly. The study's own analysis went as follows. A median of around 100,000 TCRs per sample was observed, with a range of about 23,224 to 700,000. V, J and CDR3 annotation of the TCR reads was carried out using the Decombinator software suite. For PS versus PT1 abundance plots, all samples were subsampled to the same number of TCRs (28,000). Expanded TCRs were defined as absent before sensitization and observed at least eight times at the 2-week time point. TCRdb reprocessed the public reads (quality trimming at Q25 with fastp, clone calling with MiXCR) and kept in-frame beta chains. Rows merge per CDR3 protein into single entries with the most common DNA and genes. TCRdb's processing, not the authors' own work, is the source of the V and J calls. This sample is represented by roughly 80,000 distinct CDR3 sequences; over 6.5% of them were singletons. The ten largest clones take up about 1.7% of the sample.

Trimming takes 6 bases from V and 4 bases from J, and the germline ends sit 17 bases apart. Per the germline V gene, SQVTM is the CDR1 and ANQGSEA is the CDR2. The CDR3, cysteine through phenylalanine, is 14 amino acids long. CDR3 DNA is the only sequence kept; it has 42 bases, read in frame from the first base. The full study reports these points: No change with DPC sensitization was found in the number of TCRs above 1 in 1000 frequency, and no evidence of global repertoire structure alterations was found. Repeated subsampling changed both the strength of the expansion versus patch-test correlation and the threshold at which that correlation became significant.

In light of the paper, this sample's time point label describes: healthy volunteer bleed at 6 weeks. Total RNA was isolated from unfractionated whole blood collected in Tempus Blood RNA tubes. A handful of healthy volunteers were used as TCR sequencing controls and were bled at day 0, 2 weeks and 6 weeks. This clonotype has ten or more counts. The antigen it binds to is not known. No per-base quality is available; no much larger clone lies one base away. The sequenced sample was whole blood. The receptor was derived from a female donor in good health. Some clones in this sample may be carry-over from other donors' samples. This sequence uses TRBV29-1 and TRBJ2-3; the D segment may tentatively be TRBD1 or TRBD2, each giving 6 matched bases. The CDR3 protein is CSVLGGPGADTQYF. The DNA sequence is TGCAGCGTGCTGGGGGGCCCAGGGGCAGATACGCAGTATTTT.